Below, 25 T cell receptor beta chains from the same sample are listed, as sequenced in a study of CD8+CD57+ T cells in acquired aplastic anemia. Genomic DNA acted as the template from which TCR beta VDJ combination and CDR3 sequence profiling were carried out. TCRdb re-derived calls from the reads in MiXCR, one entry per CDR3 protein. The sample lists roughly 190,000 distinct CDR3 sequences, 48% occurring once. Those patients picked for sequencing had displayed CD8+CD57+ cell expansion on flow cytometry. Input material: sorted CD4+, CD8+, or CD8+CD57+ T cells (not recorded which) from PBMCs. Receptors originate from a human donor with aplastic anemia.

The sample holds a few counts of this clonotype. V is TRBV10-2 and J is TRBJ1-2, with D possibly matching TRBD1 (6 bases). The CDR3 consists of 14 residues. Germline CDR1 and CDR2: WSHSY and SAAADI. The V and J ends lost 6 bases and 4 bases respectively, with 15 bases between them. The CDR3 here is CASSITKDSYGYTF. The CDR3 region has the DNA TGCGCCAGCAGCATAACCAAGGACAGCTATGGCTACACCTTC.

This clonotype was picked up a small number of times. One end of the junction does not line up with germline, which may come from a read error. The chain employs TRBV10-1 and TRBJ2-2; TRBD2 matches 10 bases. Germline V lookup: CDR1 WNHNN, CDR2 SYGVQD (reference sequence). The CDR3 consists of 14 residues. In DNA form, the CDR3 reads TGTGCCAGTAGAACTAGCGGGGACACCGGGGAGCTGTTTTTT. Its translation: CASRTSGDTGELFF.

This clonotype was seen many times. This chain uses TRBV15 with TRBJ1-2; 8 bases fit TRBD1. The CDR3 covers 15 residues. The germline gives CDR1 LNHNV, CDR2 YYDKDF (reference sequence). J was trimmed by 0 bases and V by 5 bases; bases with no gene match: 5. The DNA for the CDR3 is TGTGCCACCAGCCCCGACAGGGGCGCTAACTATGGCTACACCTTC. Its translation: CATSPDRGANYGYTF.

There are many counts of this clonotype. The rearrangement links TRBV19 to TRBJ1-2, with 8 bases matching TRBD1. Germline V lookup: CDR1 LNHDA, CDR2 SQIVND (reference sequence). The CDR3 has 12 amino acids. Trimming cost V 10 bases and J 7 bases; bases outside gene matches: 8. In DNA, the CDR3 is TGTGCCACCACAAGGACAGGGACTGGCTACACCTTC. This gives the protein CATTRTGTGYTF.

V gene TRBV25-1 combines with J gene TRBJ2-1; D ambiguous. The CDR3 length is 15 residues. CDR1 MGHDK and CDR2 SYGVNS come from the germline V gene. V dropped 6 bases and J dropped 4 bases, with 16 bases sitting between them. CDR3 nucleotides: TGTGCCAGCAGCGCGATGGGGAACCCTTACAATGAGCAGTTCTTC. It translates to CASSAMGNPYNEQFF.

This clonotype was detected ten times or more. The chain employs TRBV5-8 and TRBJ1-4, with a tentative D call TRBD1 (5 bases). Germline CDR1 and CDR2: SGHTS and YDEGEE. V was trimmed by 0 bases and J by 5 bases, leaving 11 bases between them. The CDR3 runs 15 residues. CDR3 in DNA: TGTGCCAGCAGCTTGGGACGCGGGACCAATGAAAAACTGTTTTTT. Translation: CASSLGRGTNEKLFF.

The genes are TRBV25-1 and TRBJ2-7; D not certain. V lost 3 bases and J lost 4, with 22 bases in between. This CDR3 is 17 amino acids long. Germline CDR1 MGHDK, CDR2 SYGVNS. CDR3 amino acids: CASSDRALRPGSYEQYF. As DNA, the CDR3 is TGTGCCAGCAGTGACCGCGCCTTGAGGCCAGGCTCTTACGAGCAGTACTTC.

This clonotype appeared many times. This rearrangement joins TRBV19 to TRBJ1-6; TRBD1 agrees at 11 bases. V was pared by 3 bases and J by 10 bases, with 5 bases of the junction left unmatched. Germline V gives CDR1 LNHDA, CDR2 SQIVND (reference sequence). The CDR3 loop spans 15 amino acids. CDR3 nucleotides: TGTGCCAGTAGTATGGGACAGGGGGGGGTCTCACCCCTCCACTTT. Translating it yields CASSMGQGGVSPLHF.

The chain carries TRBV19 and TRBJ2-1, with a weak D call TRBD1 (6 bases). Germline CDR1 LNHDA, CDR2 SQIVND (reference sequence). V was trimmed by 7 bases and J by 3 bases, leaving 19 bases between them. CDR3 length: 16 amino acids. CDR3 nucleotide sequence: TGTGCCAGTACCTCCCTTGTCGGGACACGCTACAATGAGCAGTTCTTC. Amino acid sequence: CASTSLVGTRYNEQFF.

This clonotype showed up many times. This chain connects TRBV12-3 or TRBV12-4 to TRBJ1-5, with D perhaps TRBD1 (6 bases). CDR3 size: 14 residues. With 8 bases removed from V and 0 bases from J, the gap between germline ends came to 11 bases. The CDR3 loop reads CASGRDTSNQPQHF. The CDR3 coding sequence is TGTGCCAGCGGCAGGGACACTAGCAATCAGCCCCAGCATTTT.

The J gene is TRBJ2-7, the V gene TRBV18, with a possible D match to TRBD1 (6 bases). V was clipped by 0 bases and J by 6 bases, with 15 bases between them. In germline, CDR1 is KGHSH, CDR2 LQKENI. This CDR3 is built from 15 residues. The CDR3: CASSPPAGAIREQYF. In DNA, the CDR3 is TGTGCCAGCTCACCACCGGCAGGGGCTATTCGCGAGCAGTACTTC.

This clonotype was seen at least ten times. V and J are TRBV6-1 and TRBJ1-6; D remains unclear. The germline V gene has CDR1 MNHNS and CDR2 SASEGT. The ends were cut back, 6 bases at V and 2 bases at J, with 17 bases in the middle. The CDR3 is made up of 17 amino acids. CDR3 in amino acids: CASSPRPDGPYNSPLHF. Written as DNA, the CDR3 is TGTGCCAGCAGCCCGCGCCCAGACGGACCCTATAATTCACCCCTCCACTTT.

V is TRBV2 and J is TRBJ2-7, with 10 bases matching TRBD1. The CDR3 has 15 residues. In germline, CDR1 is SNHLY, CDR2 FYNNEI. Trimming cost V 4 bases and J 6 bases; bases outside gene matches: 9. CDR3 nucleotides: TGTGCCAGCAGTGTCCCGACAGGGGGCTTAGGCGAGCAGTACTTC. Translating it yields CASSVPTGGLGEQYF.

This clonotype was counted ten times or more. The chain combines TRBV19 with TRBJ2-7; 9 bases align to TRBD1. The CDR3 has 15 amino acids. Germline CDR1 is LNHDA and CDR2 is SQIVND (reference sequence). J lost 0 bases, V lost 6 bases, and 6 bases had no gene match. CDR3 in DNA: TGTGCCAGTAGGACCGGGACAGGGAGCTCCTACGAGCAGTACTTC. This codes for CASRTGTGSSYEQYF.

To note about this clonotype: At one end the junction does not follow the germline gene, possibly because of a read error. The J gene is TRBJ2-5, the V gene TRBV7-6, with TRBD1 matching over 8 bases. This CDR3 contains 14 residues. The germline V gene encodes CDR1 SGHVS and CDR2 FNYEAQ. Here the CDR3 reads CAGSPGTGEETQYF. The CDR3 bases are TGTGCCGGCAGCCCCGGGACAGGAGAAGAGACCCAGTACTTC.

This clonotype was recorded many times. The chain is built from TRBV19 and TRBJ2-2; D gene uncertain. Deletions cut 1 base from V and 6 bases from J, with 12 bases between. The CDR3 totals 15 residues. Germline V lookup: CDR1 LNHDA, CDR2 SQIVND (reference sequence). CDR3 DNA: TGTGCCAGTAGTATAGGTTCATTCCTGTCCGGGGAGCTGTTTTTT. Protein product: CASSIGSFLSGELFF.

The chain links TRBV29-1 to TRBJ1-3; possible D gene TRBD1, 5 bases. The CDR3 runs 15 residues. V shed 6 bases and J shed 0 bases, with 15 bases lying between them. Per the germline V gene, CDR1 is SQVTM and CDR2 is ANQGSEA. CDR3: CSVGDGTGSGNTIYF. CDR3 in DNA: TGCAGCGTGGGCGATGGGACGGGCTCTGGAAACACCATATATTTT.

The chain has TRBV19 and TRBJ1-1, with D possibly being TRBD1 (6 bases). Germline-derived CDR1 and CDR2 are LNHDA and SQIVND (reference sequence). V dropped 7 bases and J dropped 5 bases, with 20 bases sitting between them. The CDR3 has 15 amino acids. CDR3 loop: CASIPGQNPSTEAFF. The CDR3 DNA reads TGTGCCAGTATACCCGGACAGAACCCAAGTACTGAAGCTTTCTTT.

The CDR3 is CASSLGVGGGNQPQHF. The CDR3, as DNA: TGTGCCAGCAGTTTAGGAGTGGGGGGGGGCAATCAGCCCCAGCATTTT. The chain couples TRBV12-3 or TRBV12-4 to TRBJ1-5; possible D gene TRBD1, 5 bases. V dropped 1 base and J dropped 2 bases, with 12 bases sitting between them. This CDR3 is 16 amino acids long.

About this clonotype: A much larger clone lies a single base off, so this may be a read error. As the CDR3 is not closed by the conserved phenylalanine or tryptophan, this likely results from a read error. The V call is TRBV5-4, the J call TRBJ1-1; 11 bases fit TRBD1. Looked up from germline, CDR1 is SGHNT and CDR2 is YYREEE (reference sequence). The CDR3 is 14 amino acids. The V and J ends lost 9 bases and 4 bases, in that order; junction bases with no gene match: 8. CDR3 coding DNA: TGTGCCATGAACTCTGGACAGGGGGCCACTGAAGCTTTCCTT. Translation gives CAMNSGQGATEAFL.

The CDR3, as DNA: TGTGCCAGTAGTTTGACGACAGGGGGCAAGTACTTC. Amino acid sequence: CASSLTTGGKYF. The chain joins TRBV19 to TRBJ2-4; TRBD1 agrees at 10 bases. Germline V CDR1 and CDR2: LNHDA, SQIVND (reference sequence). V lost 5 bases and J lost 14; bases outside the gene matches: 6. The CDR3 length is 12 residues.

The CDR3 spells CASRTGRQEKLFF. The DNA for the CDR3 is TGTGCCAGTAGGACAGGGAGACAAGAAAAACTGTTTTTT. The chain couples TRBV2 to TRBJ1-4, with 8 bases fitting TRBD1. Per germline, CDR1 SNHLY and CDR2 FYNNEI. V was pared by 9 bases and J by 8 bases, with 8 bases of the junction left unmatched. The CDR3 has 13 amino acids.

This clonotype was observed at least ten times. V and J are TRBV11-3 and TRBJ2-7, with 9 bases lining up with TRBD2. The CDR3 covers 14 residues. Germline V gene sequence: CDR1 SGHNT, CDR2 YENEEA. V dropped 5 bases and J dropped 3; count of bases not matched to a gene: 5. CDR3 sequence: CASSLVAGDYEQYF. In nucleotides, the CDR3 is TGTGCCAGCAGCCTAGTAGCGGGGGACTACGAGCAGTACTTC.

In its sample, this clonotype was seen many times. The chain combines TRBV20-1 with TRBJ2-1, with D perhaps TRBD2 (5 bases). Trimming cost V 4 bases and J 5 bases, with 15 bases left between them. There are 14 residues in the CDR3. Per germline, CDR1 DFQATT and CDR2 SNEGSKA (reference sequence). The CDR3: CSAMTTLSNNEQFF. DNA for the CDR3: TGCAGTGCTATGACTACGTTGTCCAACAATGAGCAGTTCTTC.

The CDR3 protein is CSVRAVGDTQYF. CDR3 DNA: TGCAGCGTCAGGGCAGTCGGGGATACGCAGTATTTT. The genes are TRBV29-1 and TRBJ2-3; possibly TRBD1 for D (5 bases). The CDR3 runs 12 residues. Germline V gives CDR1 SQVTM, CDR2 ANQGSEA. Trimming shortened V by 6 bases and J by 6 bases, and 13 bases separated the two germline ends.